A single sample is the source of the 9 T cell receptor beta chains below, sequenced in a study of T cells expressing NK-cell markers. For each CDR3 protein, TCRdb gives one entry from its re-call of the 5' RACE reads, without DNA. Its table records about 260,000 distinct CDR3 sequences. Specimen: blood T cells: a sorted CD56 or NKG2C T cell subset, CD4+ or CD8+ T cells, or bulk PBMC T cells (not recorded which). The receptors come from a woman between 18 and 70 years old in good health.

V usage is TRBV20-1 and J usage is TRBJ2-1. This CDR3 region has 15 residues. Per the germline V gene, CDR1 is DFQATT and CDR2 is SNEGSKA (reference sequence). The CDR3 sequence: CSARDGRGSYNEQFF.

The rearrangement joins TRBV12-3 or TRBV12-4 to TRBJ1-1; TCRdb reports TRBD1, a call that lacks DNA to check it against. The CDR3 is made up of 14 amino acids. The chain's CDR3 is CASKRGGRNTEAFF.

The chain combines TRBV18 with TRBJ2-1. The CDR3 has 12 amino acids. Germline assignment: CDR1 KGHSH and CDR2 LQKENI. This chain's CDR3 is CASSRSGNEQFF.

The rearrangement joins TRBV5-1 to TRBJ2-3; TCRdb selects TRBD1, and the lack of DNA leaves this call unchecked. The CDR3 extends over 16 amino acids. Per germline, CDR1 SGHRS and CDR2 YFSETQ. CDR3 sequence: CASSLPDGASTDTQYF.

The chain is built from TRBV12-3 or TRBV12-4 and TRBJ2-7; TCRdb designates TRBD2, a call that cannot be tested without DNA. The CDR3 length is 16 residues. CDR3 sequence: CASSLISGRKGREQYF.

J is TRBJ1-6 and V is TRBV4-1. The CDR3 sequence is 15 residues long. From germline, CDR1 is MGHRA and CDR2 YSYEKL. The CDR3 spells CASSQAIADNSPLHF.

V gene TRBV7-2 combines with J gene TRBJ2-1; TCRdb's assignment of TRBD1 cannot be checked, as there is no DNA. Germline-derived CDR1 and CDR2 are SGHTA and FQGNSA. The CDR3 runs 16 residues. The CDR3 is CASSLSGTGPPNEQFF.

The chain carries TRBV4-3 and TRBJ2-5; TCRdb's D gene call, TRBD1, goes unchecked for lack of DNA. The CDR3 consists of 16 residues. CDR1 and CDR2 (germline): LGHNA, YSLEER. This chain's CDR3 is CASSQDPQGYLETQYF.

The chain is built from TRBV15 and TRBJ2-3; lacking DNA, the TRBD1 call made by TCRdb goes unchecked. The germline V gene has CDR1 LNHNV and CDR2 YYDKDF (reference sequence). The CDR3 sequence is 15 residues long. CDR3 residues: CATSNRQGRGDTQYF. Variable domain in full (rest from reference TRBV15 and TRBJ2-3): DAMVIQNPRYQVTQFGKPVTLSCSQTLNHNVMYWYQQKSSQAPKLLFHYYDKDFNNEADTPDNFQSRRPNTSFCFLDIRSPGLGDTAMYLCATSNRQGRGDTQYFGPGTRLTVL.